This T cell receptor beta chain was obtained from a study of blood T cell dynamics during melanoma immunotherapy. The wider study: First-line therapy was either pembrolizumab or nivolumab with ipilimumab for metastatic melanoma. Study-wide results and caveats: Disease-control patients' PBMC repertoires became either more clonal or more diverse at W3.

V lost 4 bases and J 2 bases, leaving 21 bases between the germline ends. Germline loops: CDR1 SGHRS, CDR2 YFSETQ. This CDR3 is built from 18 residues. The table lists this clone with a few counts. The antigen is undetermined. The sample's time point: week 3, after first cycle of checkpoint inhibitor. Disease control meant complete response, partial response or stable disease at 12 weeks. No patient had earlier systemic cancer treatment, concurrent immunosuppressants, or another active cancer. This table comes from immunoSEQ multiplex PCR, and its TCRdb copy is limited to in-frame clones, with some not included. This sample has 10,000 to 13,000 clones; approximately 88% occur once, and the top ten carry roughly 15%.

The chain couples TRBV5-1 to TRBJ1-4, with D tentatively TRBD1 (5 bases). The source of this sequence is a human donor with melanoma. The sample consisted of blood, taken from a patient treated with checkpoint blockade. CDR3 in DNA: TGCGCCAGCAGCCGAGATCCAGGGTTTAAGGGGACTAATGAAAAACTGTTTTTT. It translates to CASSRDPGFKGTNEKLFF.